The subject of this entry is one T cell receptor beta chain. Its antigen target is currently unknown. Base qualities are missing; no much larger clone stands one base away. CDR1 and CDR2 are read off the germline V gene (reference sequence) as LNHNV and YYDKDF. From the cysteine through the phenylalanine, the CDR3 covers 17 amino acids. Kept here is only the CDR3 DNA, which spans 51 bases and is read in frame from base 1. V loses 1 base of germline sequence and J loses 5 bases, and the interval between the two ends is 17 bases. Library method: the immunoSEQ multiplex PCR assay. Imported from immuneACCESS, the table was reduced by TCRdb to in-frame sequences with V and J called. These copies leave out some clones; in studies compared against another copy, an unresolved V gene accounts for under half, and the cause of the remainder is not known. The sample table records tens of thousands of clones; 70% to 90% of these occur just once. Approximately 0.6% of the sample is in the top ten clones.

These data are taken from a study of T cell changes during pregnancy in multiple sclerosis (dated by TCRdb to the late 2010s). Regarding the study in general: In women with multiple sclerosis, the researchers looked at how the T cell repertoire shifted as pregnancy progressed.

The rearrangement joined TRBV15 to TRBJ2-2; no D gene is confidently identified. The specimen comprised CD4+ T cells from peripheral blood mononuclear cells, sampled before pregnancy. The receptor was isolated from a female donor with multiple sclerosis, enrolled in a pregnancy study. Here is the DNA: TGTGCCACCAGCAGAGCTCCCTATCTTGCGACTACCGGGGAGCTGTTTTTT. It translates to CATSRAPYLATTGELFF. The reference TRBV15 and TRBJ2-2 proteins fill in what lies around the CDR3, so the full variable domain reads DAMVIQNPRYQVTQFGKPVTLSCSQTLNHNVMYWYQQKSSQAPKLLFHYYDKDFNNEADTPDNFQSRRPNTSFCFLDIRSPGLGDTAMYLCATSRAPYLATTGELFFGEGSRLTVL.